This is a list of T cell receptor beta chains from one sample in a study of blood T cell repertoires in COVID-19. Clones were read by immunoSEQ multiplex PCR, and TCRdb kept only the in-frame ones, dropping some. This sample carries hundreds of thousands of clones, around 88% of them seen once, and the ten largest clones take 2.1%. Sequences were obtained from peripheral blood. Source of these receptors: a woman aged 25 to 39 who had recovered from COVID-19. Each CDR3 is given with its conserved first and last residue. D genes are given only for firm matches. Clone size is shown for a subset of rows, as once, few, many or a class of expanded clone.

v_call	clone_size	d_call	j_call	cdr3_nt	cdr3_aa
TRBV5-4	NA	TRBD2	TRBJ2-7	TGTGCCAGCAGCCCCGGACTAGCTCTTAGGGGCGAGCAGTACTTC	CASSPGLALRGEQYF
TRBV5-8	NA	TRBD1	TRBJ2-5	TGTGCCAGCAGTCTCCAGGGGGAAGAGACCCAGTACTTC	CASSLQGEETQYF
TRBV5-1	NA	TRBD1	TRBJ2-1	TGCGCCAGCAGCTATGGGGACAGGGGAAATGAGCAGTTCTTC	CASSYGDRGNEQFF
TRBV11-2	once	NA	TRBJ2-5	TGTGCCAGCAGCTTAGTCTCGGGGTTAGGGCCGACCCAGTACTTC	CASSLVSGLGPTQYF
TRBV7-8	NA	TRBD2	TRBJ2-1	TGTGCCAGCAGCATGCTAGCGGGGGCCTACAATGAGCAGTTCTTC	CASSMLAGAYNEQFF
TRBV6-5	NA	NA	TRBJ1-2	TGTGCCAGCAGCCATGACAGTACCTATGGCTACACCTTC	CASSHDSTYGYTF
TRBV4-3	NA	TRBD1	TRBJ2-1	TGCGCCAGCAGCCAAGTAGCAGGGGGTGCCTACAATGAGCAGTTCTTC	CASSQVAGGAYNEQFF
TRBV12-3/TRBV12-4	NA	NA	TRBJ2-5	TGTGCCAGCAGTTTGCTACGGGAGACCCAGTACTTC	CASSLLRETQYF
TRBV5-4	NA	NA	TRBJ1-2	TGTGCCAGCAGCTTGGAGGCAGGCCCGTTTGTCTACACCTTC	CASSLEAGPFVYTF
TRBV7-9	NA	TRBD2	TRBJ2-3	TGTGCCAGCAGCCGCAAGACTAGCGGGTTCACAGATACGCAGTATTTT	CASSRKTSGFTDTQYF
TRBV5-6	NA	NA	TRBJ2-7	TGTGCCAGCAGCGGGACTCGGGCCCTTTACGAGCAGTACTTC	CASSGTRALYEQYF
TRBV6-5	NA	NA	TRBJ1-1	TGTGCCAGCAGTTGGGGGACTCAGGACACTGAAGCTTTCTTT	CASSWGTQDTEAFF
TRBV18	NA	NA	TRBJ1-2	TGTGCCAGCTCCTCCGGGTCCCTCTCTAACTATGGCTACACCTTC	CASSSGSLSNYGYTF
TRBV7-9	NA	TRBD1	TRBJ1-4	TGTGCCAGCAGCCTAAGGGGACAGAATAATGAAAAACTGTTTTTT	CASSLRGQNNEKLFF
TRBV14	NA	NA	TRBJ2-7	TGTGCCAGCAGCCAAGTACTGTACGAGCAGTACTTC	CASSQVLYEQYF
TRBV20-1	NA	NA	TRBJ1-3	TGCAGTGCTAGTGGGCCAGACAATCACTCTGGAAACACCATATATTTT	CSASGPDNHSGNTIYF
TRBV9	NA	NA	TRBJ2-2	TGTGCCAGCAGCGACAGGAGTACGAACACCGGGGAGCTGTTTTTT	CASSDRSTNTGELFF
TRBV5-5	NA	NA	TRBJ1-2	TGTGCCAGCAGCCCCGACACCTATGGCTACACCTTC	CASSPDTYGYTF
TRBV7-2	NA	NA	TRBJ2-7	TGTGCCAGCAGCGAGGGCCCAATAACCTACGAGCAGTACTTC	CASSEGPITYEQYF
TRBV19	NA	NA	TRBJ2-7	TGTGCCAGTAGCTCCCCCGGAGGATCCTACGAGCAGTACTTC	CASSSPGGSYEQYF
TRBV29-1	NA	TRBD1	TRBJ1-4	TGCAGCGCCGAGACAGGGAATGAAAAACTGTTTTTT	CSAETGNEKLFF
TRBV5-1	many	NA	TRBJ1-1	TGCGCCAGCAGCTACAGGGTGGAGGCGAAAACTGAAGCTTTCTTT	CASSYRVEAKTEAFF
TRBV19	NA	NA	TRBJ1-2	TGTGCCAGTAGTATGGGATACAGGGCCTCCTCCTCCTATGGCTACACCTTC	CASSMGYRASSSYGYTF
TRBV7-9	NA	NA	TRBJ1-1	TGTGCCAGCAGCCAACCGCAGACAGAAGCGAACACTGAAGCTTTCTTT	CASSQPQTEANTEAFF
TRBV2	NA	TRBD2	TRBJ2-5	TGTGCCAGCAGTGAAGGGGGTAGCGGGAGGGAGACCCAGTACTTC	CASSEGGSGRETQYF
TRBV28	NA	NA	TRBJ1-1	TGTGCCAGCAGTTCTTTCTCGCTGCGGGGGAACACTGAAGCTTTCTTT	CASSSFSLRGNTEAFF
TRBV28	NA	NA	TRBJ1-2	TGTGCCAGCAGTTTGGCCAGGGGCCAAGGCTACACCTTC	CASSLARGQGYTF
TRBV11-3	NA	NA	TRBJ2-3	TGTGCCAGCGCCAACTCGGGCACAGATACGCAGTATTTT	CASANSGTDTQYF
TRBV14	NA	TRBD2	TRBJ2-1	TGTGCCAGCAGCCTACTAGCGGGAGGGGGACACAATGAGCAGTTCTTC	CASSLLAGGGHNEQFF
TRBV28	NA	NA	TRBJ1-2	TGTGCCAGCAGTTTAGGGCTGGTCGGCTACACCTTC	CASSLGLVGYTF
TRBV6-1	NA	NA	TRBJ1-1	TGTGCCAGCAGTGAACACACAGGATTGAACACTGAAGCTTTCTTT	CASSEHTGLNTEAFF
TRBV6-5	once	TRBD1	TRBJ2-1	TGTGCCAGCAGTCCAGGGACAGCATACAATGAGCAGTTCTTC	CASSPGTAYNEQFF
TRBV5-1	NA	TRBD1	TRBJ2-4	TGCGCCAGCAGCTTGGTGGGGACAGGGGGCGGAAAAAACATTCAGTACTTC	CASSLVGTGGGKNIQYF
TRBV18	NA	NA	TRBJ2-1	TGTGCCAGCTCACCATCCAGCGGGTACTCAAATGAGCAGTTCTTC	CASSPSSGYSNEQFF
TRBV7-3	NA	NA	TRBJ2-2	TGTGCCAGCAGCTTACAGGCAAACACCGGGGAGCTGTTTTTT	CASSLQANTGELFF
TRBV5-5	NA	TRBD1	TRBJ1-4	TGTGCCAGCAGCCCCCAGACAGGGGGCGAAGAAAAACTGTTTTTT	CASSPQTGGEEKLFF
TRBV11-2	NA	NA	TRBJ2-7	TGTGCCAGCAGCTTGGGGCCTACCTACGAGCAGTACTTC	CASSLGPTYEQYF
TRBV6-5	once	TRBD1	TRBJ2-7	TGTGCCAGCAGTTACTCAAGGGGGCCAGATCCCCACGAGCAGTACTTC	CASSYSRGPDPHEQYF
TRBV4-2	NA	NA	TRBJ2-5	TGTGCCTACAAGAGGGCGGGAGAGACCCAGTACTTC	CAYKRAGETQYF
TRBV7-2	few	NA	TRBJ1-5	TGTGCCAGCAGCTCCGACGGCAGGGTCGGACAGCCCCAGCATTTT	CASSSDGRVGQPQHF
TRBV19	NA	NA	TRBJ2-1	TGTGCCAGTAGTATCACCTTGAGGGGGATCGGACCTAGCTCCTACAATGAGCAGTTCTTC	CASSITLRGIGPSSYNEQFF
TRBV30	NA	TRBD1	TRBJ2-6	TGTGCCTGGATCTCAGGGGGCAAGGCCAACGTCCTGACTTTC	CAWISGGKANVLTF
TRBV6-1	few	TRBD1	TRBJ1-5	TGTGCCAGCAGTCAAACAGGGGGGACTTTCCAGCCCCAGCATTTT	CASSQTGGTFQPQHF
TRBV15	once	NA	TRBJ1-1	TGTGCCACCAGCAGAGACCTCCGGGAAACTGAAGCTTTCTTT	CATSRDLRETEAFF
TRBV3-1/TRBV3-2	NA	NA	TRBJ2-7	TGTGCCAGCAGCCAAGAAACAAGAGGAGGGGGCGGCGAGCAGTACTTC	CASSQETRGGGGEQYF
TRBV11-2	NA	NA	TRBJ1-1	TGTGCCAGCAGCCGGGCGGGGCCGGGCACTGAAGCTTTCTTT	CASSRAGPGTEAFF
TRBV5-6	NA	TRBD2	TRBJ2-1	TGTGCCAGCAGTCCATCTAGCGGTGAGCAGTTCTTC	CASSPSSGEQFF
TRBV5-8	NA	TRBD2	TRBJ2-7	TGTGCCAGCAGCTTGAGGGGACTAGCAAGCTCCTACGAGCAGTACTTC	CASSLRGLASSYEQYF
TRBV11-2	once	TRBD1	TRBJ1-4	TGTGCCAGCAGCTTAGTGGGGACCGGGACAGGGGATGAAAAACTGTTTTTT	CASSLVGTGTGDEKLFF
TRBV24-1	NA	TRBD1	TRBJ2-5	TGTGCCACCAGTGACTCGGACAGGGTAGAGACCCAGTACTTC	CATSDSDRVETQYF
TRBV4-3	NA	NA	TRBJ2-7	TGCGCCAGCAGCCAGAGCCTAGGAATCTACGAGCAGTACTTC	CASSQSLGIYEQYF
TRBV24-1	NA	NA	TRBJ2-5	TGTGCCACCAGTGAGCCGGGGGGCTTAGTAGGGGAAGAGACCCAGTACTTC	CATSEPGGLVGEETQYF
TRBV11-2	NA	TRBD1	TRBJ2-7	TGTGCCAGCAGCCCCTACGACAGGGGCAACGAGCAGTACTTC	CASSPYDRGNEQYF